This TCR beta chain is from a study of blood T cell repertoires in COVID-19. Clones were sequenced by immunoSEQ multiplex PCR, and TCRdb holds only the in-frame ones, with some missing. This sample has a few hundred thousand clones, with less than 90% found just once. V was clipped by 5 bases and J by 7 bases; unmatched bases: 16. There are 18 residues in the CDR3. The V gene's germline CDR1 is KGHDR and CDR2 SFDVKD. Two negative PCRs, clearance, or symptom resolution had been documented for recovered Cohort 3 donors. This sequence originates from a woman in her sixties or seventies who had recovered from COVID-19. Input material: PBMCs or T cells enriched from blood (not recorded which). The rearrangement uses TRBV24-1 and TRBJ2-2, with TRBD1 matching 9 bases. For the CDR3, the DNA is TGTGCCACCAGTGCCCTAGGACAGGGGAAGATTAGTGGCGGGGAGCTGTTTTTT. Protein product: CATSALGQGKISGGELFF.